This T cell receptor (beta chain) stems from a study of patients and donors after allogeneic stem cell transplantation. Trimming left V 2 bases short and J 2 bases short, with 7 bases between. Germline CDR1 reads SEHNR; CDR2 reads FQNEAQ (reference sequence). The length of the CDR3 is 13 residues. TCRdb analysed the RT-PCR reads with MiXCR anew, one entry per CDR3 protein. The sample gives roughly 200,000 distinct CDR3 sequences, around 41% of which show up once; around 10% is in the top ten. The TCR comes from a human donor who was either an allogeneic HSCT recipient or a stem cell or donor lymphocyte infusion donor (not recorded which). It is not recorded whose cells these are; they may come from a transplant donor. The gene calls are TRBV7-9 and TRBJ2-7; D gene unclear. The sequenced sample consisted of blood, either unsorted or a sorted T cell fraction (not recorded which). Here the CDR3 DNA reads TGTGCCAGCAGCTTAACCACAGCCTACGAGCAGTACTTC. Its protein is CASSLTTAYEQYF. Based on the CDR3 plus reference TRBV7-9 and TRBJ2-7, the full variable domain is DTGVSQNPRHKITKRGQNVTFRCDPISEHNRLYWYRQTLGQGPEFLTYFQNEAQLEKSRLLSDRFSAERPKGSFSTLEIQRTEQGDSAMYLCASSLTTAYEQYFGPGTRLTVT.